The T cell receptor beta chain under discussion was sequenced for a study of CD8 T cells in Susac syndrome. Reverse transcription used about 0.5 to 1 ug RNA and random hexamers. From the immunoSEQ multiplex PCR reads, TCRdb called clonotypes with MiXCR, one entry per CDR3 protein. This sample has about 300,000 distinct CDR3 sequences, with approximately 89% found just once. The CDR3 has 15 amino acids. The ends were cut back, 1 base at V and 6 bases at J, with 12 bases in the middle. Germline CDR1 reads MNHEY; CDR2 reads SVGAGI. This TCR came from a human donor with multiple sclerosis. The sample taken for sequencing was CD8+ T cells from PBMCs. V usage is TRBV6-5 and J usage is TRBJ2-2; D possibly corresponds to TRBD2 (6 bases). The CDR3 is CASSYFPTGAGELFF. The CDR3 coding sequence is TGTGCCAGCAGTTACTTCCCCACGGGGGCCGGGGAGCTGTTTTTT.